Below are 5 T cell receptor beta chains sequenced from a single sample in a study of cytomegalovirus exposure and HLA in healthy donors. Primers for the PCR totalled 60 Vbeta and 13 Jbeta. Using immunoSEQ multiplex PCR, the repertoire was profiled, and TCRdb retains in-frame clones only, with some absent. Of approximately 92,000 clones detected, around 85% appear once; the ten largest clones hold about 1.2%. Source material: PBMCs. The receptors come from a girl aged 2-10 years in good health and CMV-seropositive.

This chain connects TRBV20-1 to TRBJ1-1; unclear D gene. There are 10 residues in the CDR3. Trimming cost V 0 bases and J 10 bases, with 6 bases left between them. The germline V gene encodes CDR1 DFQATT and CDR2 SNEGSKA (reference sequence). CDR3 nucleotides: TGCAGTGCTAGAGACGCTACAGCTTTCTTT. Its protein product is CSARDATAFF.

This rearrangement joins TRBV6-4 to TRBJ1-4; D unresolved. The germline V gene has CDR1 MRHNA and CDR2 SNTAGT. The CDR3 runs 15 residues. The ends were cut back, 3 bases at V and 2 bases at J, with 10 bases in the middle. For the CDR3, the DNA is TGTGCCAGCAGTGAAAAGTCCGGGACTAATGAAAAACTGTTTTTT. It codes for CASSEKSGTNEKLFF.

The genes are TRBV4-1 and TRBJ2-5; D gene uncertain. CDR1 and CDR2 from the germline V gene are MGHRA and YSYEKL. V dropped 0 bases and J dropped 0 bases, with 8 bases sitting between them. The CDR3 loop spans 15 amino acids. CDR3 residues: CASSQDTTDQETQYF. CDR3 DNA: TGCGCCAGCAGCCAAGATACCACGGACCAAGAGACCCAGTACTTC.

The genes are TRBV6-6 and TRBJ1-4; D is undetermined. V was shortened by 0 bases and J by 3 bases, with 11 bases between the two germline ends. Per germline, CDR1 MNHNY and CDR2 SVGAGI (reference sequence). The CDR3 length is 16 residues. DNA of the CDR3: TGTGCCAGCAGTTACTCGGTCGTAACGGCTAATGAAAAACTGTTTTTT. The encoded protein is CASSYSVVTANEKLFF.

This chain uses TRBV29-1 with TRBJ1-4; D is perhaps TRBD1 (5 bases). Germline values: CDR1 SQVTM, CDR2 ANQGSEA. The germline V and J ends were trimmed by 0 bases and 11 bases, with 19 bases remaining between them. This CDR3 region has 15 residues. This CDR3 reads CSVEDAGTERGKLFF. CDR3 nucleotide sequence: TGCAGCGTTGAAGATGCCGGGACTGAACGGGGGAAACTGTTTTTT.